One sample yielded the 11 T cell receptor beta chains listed below, sequenced in a study of blood T cell repertoires in COVID-19 (TCRdb year 2020). Library construction relied on the immunoSEQ multiplex PCR assay. The table comes from immuneACCESS by way of TCRdb, which keeps in-frame sequences with V and J called. Part of the clones is missing from these tables; in studies checked, under half for an unresolved V gene and the rest for unknown reasons. The sample yields 65,000 to 70,000 clones; about 91% were counted once. Of the sample, approximately 14% falls within the top ten clones. What was sequenced was peripheral blood. The receptors were gathered from a human donor with active COVID-19. The donor label of this sample is uncertain.

V is TRBV6-2 or TRBV6-3 and J is TRBJ2-2, with D perhaps TRBD2 (5 bases). V was cut by 2 bases and J by 7 bases, with 8 bases left in between. The V gene's germline CDR1 is MNHEY and CDR2 SVGEGT. The CDR3 extends over 13 amino acids. Here the CDR3 reads CASSYDGDGELFF. DNA for the CDR3: TGTGCCAGCAGTTACGACGGGGACGGGGAGCTGTTTTTT.

This chain joins TRBV4-1 and TRBJ2-2; the D gene is possibly TRBD1 (6 bases). Germline CDR1 is MGHRA and CDR2 is YSYEKL. The CDR3 covers 15 residues. The V end lost 4 bases, the J end lost 4 bases, and 13 bases lay between the germline ends. The CDR3 protein is CASSPSDRATGELFF. The CDR3, as DNA: TGCGCCAGCAGCCCATCGGACAGAGCCACCGGGGAGCTGTTTTTT.

The chain is built from TRBV24-1 and TRBJ2-1, with a possible D match to TRBD2 (5 bases). CDR3 size: 15 residues. V was cut by 3 bases and J by 7 bases, with 15 bases left in between. The germline gives CDR1 KGHDR, CDR2 SFDVKD. The CDR3 sequence is CATSDSRVRGNEQFF. The CDR3 DNA reads TGTGCCACCAGTGATAGTAGGGTGCGAGGGAATGAGCAGTTCTTC.

The chain is built from TRBV6-6 and TRBJ2-3, with D maybe TRBD1 (6 bases). From germline, CDR1 is MNHNY and CDR2 SVGAGI (reference sequence). The V end was cut by 5 bases, the J end by 6 bases, with 9 bases between. This CDR3 has 12 amino acids. CDR3 amino acids: CASSPTGDTQYF. The CDR3 region has the DNA TGTGCCAGCAGTCCCACAGGGGATACGCAGTATTTT.

In nucleotides, the CDR3 is TGCGCCAGCAGCTTACTAGCGGATTCCTACAATGAGCAGTTCTTC. This sequence encodes CASSLLADSYNEQFF. This rearrangement joins TRBV5-1 to TRBJ2-1; 8 bases are a match to TRBD2. V lost 2 bases to trimming and J lost 1 base; unmatched junction nucleotides: 2. Germline lookup yields CDR1 SGHRS and CDR2 YFSETQ. The CDR3 covers 15 residues. The full variable domain, rest sourced from reference TRBV5-1 and TRBJ2-1, is KAGVTQTPRYLIKTRGQQVTLSCSPISGHRSVSWYQQTPGQGLQFLFEYFSETQRNKGNFPGRFSGRQFSNSRSEMNVSTLELGDSALYLCASSLLADSYNEQFFGPGTRLTVL.

This chain uses TRBV9 with TRBJ2-7; perhaps TRBD1 as D (6 bases). The V end lost 5 bases, the J end lost 4 bases, and 22 bases lay between the germline ends. From germline, CDR1 is SGDLS and CDR2 YYNGEE. The CDR3 consists of 16 residues. CDR3 region: CASRVTTGTHRYEQYF. The DNA for the CDR3 is TGTGCCAGCAGGGTAACCACCGGGACACATCGTTACGAGCAGTACTTC.

The rearrangement uses TRBV25-1 and TRBJ1-2; 10 bases map to TRBD1. The V segment lost 6 bases and the J segment 8 bases; nucleotides outside the gene matches: 15. The CDR3 consists of 16 residues. CDR1 MGHDK and CDR2 SYGVNS come from the germline V gene. The CDR3, as DNA: TGTGCCAGCAGCAGGGACAGGGGTGGGAGCCTGTACGGCTACACCTTC. Protein sequence: CASSRDRGGSLYGYTF.

The rearrangement links TRBV11-2 to TRBJ2-7, with D possibly being TRBD2 (6 bases). This CDR3 comprises 14 residues. The V gene lost 0 bases and the J gene lost 1 base, with 7 bases spanning the gap. Germline loops: CDR1 SGHAT, CDR2 FQNNGV. The CDR3 nucleotides read TGTGCCAGCAGCTTAGATGCGGGGTCCTACGAGCAGTACTTC. Translated, it gives CASSLDAGSYEQYF.

The chain uses TRBV6-2 or TRBV6-3 and TRBJ2-5, with D hard to call. This CDR3 has 12 amino acids. Trimming took off 2 bases at V and 4 bases at J, with 5 bases between the two ends. Germline CDR1 reads MNHEY; CDR2 reads SVGEGT. The CDR3 sequence is CASSYPGETQYF. The CDR3 DNA sequence: TGTGCCAGCAGTTACCCAGGAGAGACCCAGTACTTC.

The gene calls are TRBV11-1 and TRBJ2-6; D is possibly TRBD2 (5 bases). The V end lost 1 base, the J end lost 2 bases, and 9 bases lay between the germline ends. Per germline, CDR1 SGHAT and CDR2 FQDESV (reference sequence). The CDR3 covers 16 residues. The CDR3 region is CASSLGVEAGANVLTF. Here the CDR3 DNA reads TGTGCCAGCAGCTTAGGTGTGGAGGCTGGGGCCAACGTCCTGACTTTC.

The chain recombines TRBV7-2 with TRBJ2-2; 9 positions agree with TRBD1. The ends lost 4 bases at V and 0 bases at J; junction bases unmatched: 3. Germline CDR1 SGHTA, CDR2 FQGNSA. This CDR3 is built from 16 residues. CDR3 coding DNA: TGTGCCAGCAGCTATACAGGGGGCGCGAACACCGGGGAGCTGTTTTTT. Residues: CASSYTGGANTGELFF.